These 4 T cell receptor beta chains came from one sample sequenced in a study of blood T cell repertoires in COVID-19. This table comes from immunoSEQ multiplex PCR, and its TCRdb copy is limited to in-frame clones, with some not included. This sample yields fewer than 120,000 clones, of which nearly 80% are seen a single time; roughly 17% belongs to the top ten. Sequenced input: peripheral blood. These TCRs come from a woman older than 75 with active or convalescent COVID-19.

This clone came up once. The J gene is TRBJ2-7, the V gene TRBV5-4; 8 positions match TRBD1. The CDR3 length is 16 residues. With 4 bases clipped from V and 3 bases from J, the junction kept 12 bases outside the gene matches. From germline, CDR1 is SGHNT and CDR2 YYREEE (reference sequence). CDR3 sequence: CASSRGQGPAIYEQYF. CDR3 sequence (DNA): TGTGCCAGCAGCCGTGGACAGGGCCCCGCTATCTACGAGCAGTACTTC.

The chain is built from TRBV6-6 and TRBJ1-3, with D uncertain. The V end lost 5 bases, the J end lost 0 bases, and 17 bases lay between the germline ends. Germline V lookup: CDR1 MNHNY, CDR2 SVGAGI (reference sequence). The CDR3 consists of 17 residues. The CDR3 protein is CASSPLGSTFSGNTIYF. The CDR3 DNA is TGTGCCAGCAGTCCTCTGGGCAGCACCTTCTCTGGAAACACCATATATTTT.

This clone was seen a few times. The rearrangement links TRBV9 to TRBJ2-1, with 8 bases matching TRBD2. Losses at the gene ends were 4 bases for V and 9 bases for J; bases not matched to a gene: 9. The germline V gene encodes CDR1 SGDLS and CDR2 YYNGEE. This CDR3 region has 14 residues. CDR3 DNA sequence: TGTGCCAGCAGCCTCGGGACTAGTACGGCTGAGCAGTTCTTC. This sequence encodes CASSLGTSTAEQFF. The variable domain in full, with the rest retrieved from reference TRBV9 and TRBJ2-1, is DSGVTQTPKHLITATGQRVTLRCSPRSGDLSVYWYQQSLDQGLQFLIQYYNGEERAKGNILERFSAQQFPDLHSELNLSSLELGDSALYFCASSLGTSTAEQFFGPGTRLTVL.

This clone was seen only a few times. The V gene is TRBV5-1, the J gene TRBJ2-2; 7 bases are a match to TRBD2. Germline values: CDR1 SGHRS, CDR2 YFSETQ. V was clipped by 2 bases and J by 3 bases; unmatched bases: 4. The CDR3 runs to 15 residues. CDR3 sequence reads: CASSFAGVDTGELFF. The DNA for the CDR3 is TGCGCCAGCAGCTTTGCGGGAGTGGACACCGGGGAGCTGTTTTTT.